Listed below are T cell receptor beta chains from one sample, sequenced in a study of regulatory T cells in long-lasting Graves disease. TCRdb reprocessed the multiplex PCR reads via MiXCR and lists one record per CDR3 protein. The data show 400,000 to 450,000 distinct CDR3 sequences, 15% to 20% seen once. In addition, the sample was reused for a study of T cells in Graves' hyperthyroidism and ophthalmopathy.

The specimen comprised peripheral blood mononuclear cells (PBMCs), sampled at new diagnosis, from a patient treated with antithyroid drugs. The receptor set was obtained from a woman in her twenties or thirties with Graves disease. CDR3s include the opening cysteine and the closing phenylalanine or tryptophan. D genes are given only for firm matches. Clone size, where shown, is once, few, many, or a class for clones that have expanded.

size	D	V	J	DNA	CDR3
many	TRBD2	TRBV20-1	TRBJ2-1	TGCAGTGCTACAAGGAAGCGGGAGAGGTACAATGAGCAGTTCTTC	CSATRKRERYNEQFF
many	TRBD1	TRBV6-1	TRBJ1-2	TGTGCCAGCAGCGCCACAGGGGATAACTATGGCTACACCTTC	CASSATGDNYGYTF
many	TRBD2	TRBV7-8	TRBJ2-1	TGTGCCAGCAGCTTACTAGCGGGTGACAATGAGCAGTTCTTC	CASSLLAGDNEQFF
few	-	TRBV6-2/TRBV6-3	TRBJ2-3	TGTGCCAGCAATCTCCAAGCGGGCGGCACAGATACGCAGTATTTT	CASNLQAGGTDTQYF
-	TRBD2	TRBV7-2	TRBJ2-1	TGTGCCAGCAGCTTAGAGGGGACTAGCGGTAACAATGAGCAGTTCTTC	CASSLEGTSGNNEQFF
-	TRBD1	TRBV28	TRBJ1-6	TGTGCCAGCAGTAAACCCGGGACAGTTAATTCACCCCTCCACTTT	CASSKPGTVNSPLHF
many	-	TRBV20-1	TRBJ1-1	TGCAGTGCTGACCAGTTGAACACTGAAGCTTTCTTT	CSADQLNTEAFF
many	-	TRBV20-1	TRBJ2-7	TGCAGTGCTAGAGATGGGACGGAAGACTACGAGCAGTACTTC	CSARDGTEDYEQYF
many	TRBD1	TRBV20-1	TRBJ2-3	TGCAGTGCCACGGGACAGTTATTCACAGATACGCAGTATTTT	CSATGQLFTDTQYF
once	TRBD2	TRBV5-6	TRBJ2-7	TGTGCCAGCAGCGGGTCACTAGCGGGAGGTCCCTACGAGCAGTACTTC	CASSGSLAGGPYEQYF
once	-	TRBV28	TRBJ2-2	TGTGCCAGCAGTGGCGGGACAGCTCGATTGGGGGCCGGGGAGCTGTTTTTT	CASSGGTARLGAGELFF
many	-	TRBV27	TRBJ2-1	TGTGCCAGCAGTTCCCTACGCGGCGGGTACAATGAGCAGTTCTTC	CASSSLRGGYNEQFF
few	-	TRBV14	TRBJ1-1	TGTGCCAGCAGCCAGAGAGGCGTTGGGACTGAAGCTTTCTTT	CASSQRGVGTEAFF
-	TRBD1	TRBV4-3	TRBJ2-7	TGCGCCAGCAGCCGAGTTAGTTCCGAGGACAGGAACTACGAGCAGTACTTC	CASSRVSSEDRNYEQYF
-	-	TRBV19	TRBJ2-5	TGTGCCAGTAGGGCCCCTGCCGGCGGGAAAGAGACCCAGTACTTC	CASRAPAGGKETQYF
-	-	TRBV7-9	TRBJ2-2	TGTGCCAGCAGCTCCGAGGGGGAGCTGTTTTTT	CASSSEGELFF
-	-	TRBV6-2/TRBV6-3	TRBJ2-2	TGTGCCAGCAGAAGGGCCTATTCCCGCCCCGGGGAGCTGTTTTTT	CASRRAYSRPGELFF
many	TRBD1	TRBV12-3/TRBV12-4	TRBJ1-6	TGTGCCAGCAACCTCAACGACAGGGCGGATTCACCCCTCCACTTT	CASNLNDRADSPLHF
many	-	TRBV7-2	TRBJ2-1	TGTGCCAGCAGCTTAACCCTGTTGGGAAGGCAGTTCTTC	CASSLTLLGRQFF
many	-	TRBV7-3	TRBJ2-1	TGTGCCGGGAAGGGGGGGCAGGACCATAGCAATGAGCAGTTCTTC	CAGKGGQDHSNEQFF
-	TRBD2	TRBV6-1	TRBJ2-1	TGTGCCAGCGCAAACAACCTTATAGCGGGAGCGTTCTTC	CASANNLIAGAFF
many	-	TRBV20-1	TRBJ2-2	TGCAGTGCTAGAGTAAACCGACAGATTAACACCGGGGAGCTGTTTTTT	CSARVNRQINTGELFF
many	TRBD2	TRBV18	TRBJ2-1	TGTGCCAGCTCACCTTTAGGACTAGCATCAAGTGAGCAGTTCTTC	CASSPLGLASSEQFF
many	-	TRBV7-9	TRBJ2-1	TGTGCCAGCAGCCGACCGGGTGGGGATGAGCAGTTCTTC	CASSRPGGDEQFF
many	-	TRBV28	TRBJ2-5	TGTGCCAGCAGTTTATCTGGGACCGGAGAGACCCAGTACTTC	CASSLSGTGETQYF
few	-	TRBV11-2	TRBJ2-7	TGTGCCAGCACCCTCGGAGGGGGCCGACGGGCCTACGAGCAGTACTTC	CASTLGGGRRAYEQYF
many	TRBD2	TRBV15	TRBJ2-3	TGTGCCACCAGCAGAAGAAAAGCGGGACCTTCCACAGATACGCAGTATTTT	CATSRRKAGPSTDTQYF
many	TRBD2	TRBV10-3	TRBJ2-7	TGTGCCATCAGTGCCGGGACTAGCGGGAGAATGGCCTACGAGCAGTACTTC	CAISAGTSGRMAYEQYF
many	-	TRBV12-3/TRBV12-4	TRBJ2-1	TGTGCCAGCAGTTTTGGGGTAGCTTACAATGAGCAGTTCTTC	CASSFGVAYNEQFF
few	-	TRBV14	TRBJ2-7	TGTGCCAGCAGCCAACCAGGATACGAGCAGTACTTC	CASSQPGYEQYF
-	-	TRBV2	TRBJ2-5	TGTGCCAGCGGGGGGAATTGGGGTCAAGAGACCCAGTACTTC	CASGGNWGQETQYF
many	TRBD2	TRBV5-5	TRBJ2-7	TGTGCCAGCAGCTACCGGGTTAGCGGGACTATTTCTTCCTACGAGCAGTACTTC	CASSYRVSGTISSYEQYF
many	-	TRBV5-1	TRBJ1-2	TGCGCCAGCAGCTTTATGGGACGCCTCTATGGCTACACCTTC	CASSFMGRLYGYTF
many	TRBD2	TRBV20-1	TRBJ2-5	TGCAGTGCTAGAGATGGTACTAGCGGGAGTGTGGAGACCCAGTACTTC	CSARDGTSGSVETQYF
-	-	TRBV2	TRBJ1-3	TGTGCCAGCTCCGGGACGGGAGAGTGGAATAAGGGAAACACCATATATTTT	CASSGTGEWNKGNTIYF